This TCR beta chain was retrieved from a study of blood T cell repertoires in COVID-19 (dated by TCRdb to the early 2020s). Regarding the study in general: Samples from collaborators originated in the United States, Italy and Spain and spanned both the acute and convalescent phases of COVID-19. A de-identified subject ID, COVID-19 status, age in years and sex were almost always included in the sample metadata. Where available, HLA class I and class II types were obtained from metadata supplied by the sample provider rather than from assay-based typing. Samples came from the ongoing ImmuneRACE study (first 160 participants) plus 1,254 subjects from 6 global collaborators. The dataset comprised deeply sampled blood TCRbeta repertoires from subjects exposed to, actively infected with, or recovered from COVID-19. The material from the prospective study consisted of cDNA or gDNA derived from T cells, B-cell-depleted T cells, or PBMCs. The repertoires were made available in a free public database intended to serve as a resource for research on the immune response to SARS-CoV-2.

The CDR3 contains 13 residues, cysteine and phenylalanine counted. CDR3 DNA is the only sequence kept; it has 39 bases, read in frame from the first base. V is pared back by 3 bases and J by 3 bases, with 7 bases lying between the germline termini. The germline V gene provides CDR1 MDHEN and CDR2 SYDVKM. A second Seattle source provided samples from volunteer blood donors who had recovered from COVID-19. The collaborating institutions used their own protocols to collect whole blood in K2EDTA tubes. For TCRbeta analysis, collaborator samples were shipped as frozen whole blood, as isolated PBMCs, or as DNA extracted from either sample type. TCRbeta CDR3 regions were amplified from genomic DNA by means of the immunoSEQ Assay, a bias-controlled multiplex PCR. Per the authors' processing: Within the assay, amplification of reference gene primers was used to estimate how many nucleated cells each sample contained. Sequence reads were collapsed and filtered to measure the absolute abundance of every unique TCRbeta CDR3 rearrangement. For each sample, productive Simpson clonality was calculated by taking the square root of Simpson's diversity index across productive rearrangements. TCRdb mirrors the immuneACCESS table, restricted to in-frame sequences. Some clones are absent from its copies; in checked studies, under half trace to an unresolved V gene, and the reason for the others is unknown. That table supplies the V and J calls and clone size; D and trimming were determined from the DNA. Recorded for this sample are approximately 240,000 clones; more than 70% of them occurred a single time. Of the sample, approximately 2% is held by the ten largest clones.

What the authors observed across the whole study: Clinical and demographic metadata were provided uncurated, with the amount varying by source and participant.

As regards this clone: The clone's antigen remains unknown. Base-call qualities are not available, and no considerably larger clone is one nucleotide away.

The chain couples TRBV28 to TRBJ2-3, with no confidently assigned D gene. The source material was peripheral blood. This clonotype was sampled from a woman in her thirties or forties who had recovered from COVID-19. The CDR3 region has the sequence CASSFYSTDTQYF. The DNA reads TGTGCCAGCAGTTTTTACAGTACAGATACGCAGTATTTT.